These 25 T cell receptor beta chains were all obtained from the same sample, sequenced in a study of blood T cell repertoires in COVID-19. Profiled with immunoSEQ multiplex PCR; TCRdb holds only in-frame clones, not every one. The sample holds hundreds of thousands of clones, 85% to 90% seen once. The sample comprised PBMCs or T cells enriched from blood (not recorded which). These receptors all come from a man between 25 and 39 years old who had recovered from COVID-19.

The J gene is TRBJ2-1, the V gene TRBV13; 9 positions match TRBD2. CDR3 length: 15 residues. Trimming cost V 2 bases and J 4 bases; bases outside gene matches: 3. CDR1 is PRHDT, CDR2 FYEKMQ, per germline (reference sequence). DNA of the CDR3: TGTGCCAGCAGCTTACCAGCGGGGGGATACAATGAGCAGTTCTTC. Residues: CASSLPAGGYNEQFF. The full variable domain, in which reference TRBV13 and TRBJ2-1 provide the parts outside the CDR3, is AAGVIQSPRHLIKEKRETATLKCYPIPRHDTVYWYQQGPGQDPQFLISFYEKMQSDKGSIPDRFSAQQFSDYHSELNMSSLELGDSALYFCASSLPAGGYNEQFFGPGTRLTVL.

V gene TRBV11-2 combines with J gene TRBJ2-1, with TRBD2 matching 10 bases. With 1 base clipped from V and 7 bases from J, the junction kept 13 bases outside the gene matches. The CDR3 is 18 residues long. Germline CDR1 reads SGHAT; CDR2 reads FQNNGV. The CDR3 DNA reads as TGTGCCAGCAGCTTAGCTTTGTTCGGGACTAGCGCTCGAAATGAGCAGTTCTTC. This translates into CASSLALFGTSARNEQFF. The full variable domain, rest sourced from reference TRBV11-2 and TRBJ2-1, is EAGVAQSPRYKIIEKRQSVAFWCNPISGHATLYWYQQILGQGPKLLIQFQNNGVVDDSQLPKDRFSAERLKGVDSTLKIQPAKLEDSAVYLCASSLALFGTSARNEQFFGPGTRLTVL.

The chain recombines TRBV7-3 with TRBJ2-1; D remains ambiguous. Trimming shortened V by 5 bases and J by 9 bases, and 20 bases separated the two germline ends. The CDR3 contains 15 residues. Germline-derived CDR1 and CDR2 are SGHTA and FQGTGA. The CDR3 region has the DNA TGTGCCAGCAGCCAACGTGTATCGACACACCTTGAGCAGTTCTTC. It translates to CASSQRVSTHLEQFF. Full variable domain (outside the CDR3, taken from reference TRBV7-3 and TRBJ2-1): GAGVSQTPSNKVTEKGKYVELRCDPISGHTALYWYRQSLGQGPEFLIYFQGTGAADDSGLPNDRFFAVRPEGSVSTLKIQRTERGDSAVYLCASSQRVSTHLEQFFGPGTRLTVL.

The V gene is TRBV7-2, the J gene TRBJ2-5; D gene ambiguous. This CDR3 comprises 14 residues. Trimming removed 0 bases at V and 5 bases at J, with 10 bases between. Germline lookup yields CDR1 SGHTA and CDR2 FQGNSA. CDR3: CASSLAPLAETQYF. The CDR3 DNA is TGTGCCAGCAGCTTAGCCCCCCTCGCGGAGACCCAGTACTTC.

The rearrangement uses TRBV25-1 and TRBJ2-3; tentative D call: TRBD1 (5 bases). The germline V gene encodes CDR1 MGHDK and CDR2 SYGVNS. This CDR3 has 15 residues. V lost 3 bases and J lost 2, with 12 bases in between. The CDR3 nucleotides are TGTGCCAGCAGTGAGGGTACAGGAATCACAGATACGCAGTATTTT. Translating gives CASSEGTGITDTQYF. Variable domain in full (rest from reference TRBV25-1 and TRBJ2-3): EADIYQTPRYLVIGTGKKITLECSQTMGHDKMYWYQQDPGMELHLIHYSYGVNSTEKGDLSSESTVSRIRTEHFPLTLESARPSHTSQYLCASSEGTGITDTQYFGPGTRLTVL.

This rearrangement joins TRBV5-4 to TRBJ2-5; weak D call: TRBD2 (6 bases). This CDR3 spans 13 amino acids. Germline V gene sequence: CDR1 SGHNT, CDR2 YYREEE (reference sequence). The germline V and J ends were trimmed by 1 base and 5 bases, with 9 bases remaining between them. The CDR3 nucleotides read TGTGCCAGCAGCTTGCTCGGGAGTGAGACCCAGTACTTC. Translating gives CASSLLGSETQYF.

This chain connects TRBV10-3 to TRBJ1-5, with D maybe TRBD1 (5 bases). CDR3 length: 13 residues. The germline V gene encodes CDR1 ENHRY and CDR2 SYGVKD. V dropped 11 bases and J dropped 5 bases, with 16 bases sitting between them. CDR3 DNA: TGTGCCGCTGGACGGGGGGTCGATCAGCCCCAGCATTTT. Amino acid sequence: CAAGRGVDQPQHF.

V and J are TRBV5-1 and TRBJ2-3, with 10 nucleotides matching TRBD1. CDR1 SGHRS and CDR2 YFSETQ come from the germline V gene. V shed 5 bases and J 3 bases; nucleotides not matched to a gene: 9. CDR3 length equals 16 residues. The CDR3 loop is CASSQTGGHQTDTQYF. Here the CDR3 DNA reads TGCGCCAGCAGTCAGACAGGGGGCCATCAGACAGATACGCAGTATTTT.

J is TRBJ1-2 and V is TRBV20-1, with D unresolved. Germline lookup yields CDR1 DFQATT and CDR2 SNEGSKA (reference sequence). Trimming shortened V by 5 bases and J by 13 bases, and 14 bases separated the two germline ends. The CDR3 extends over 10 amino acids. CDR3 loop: CSAHRHAATF. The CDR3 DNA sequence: TGCAGTGCTCACCGACACGCAGCCACCTTC.

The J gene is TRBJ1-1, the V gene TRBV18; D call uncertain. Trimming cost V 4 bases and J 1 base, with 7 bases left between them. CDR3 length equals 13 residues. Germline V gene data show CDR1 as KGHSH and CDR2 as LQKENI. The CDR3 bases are TGTGCCAGCTCACACGACAAGAACACTGAAGCTTTCTTT. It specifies CASSHDKNTEAFF. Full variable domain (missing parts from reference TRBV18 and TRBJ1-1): NAGVMQNPRHLVRRRGQEARLRCSPMKGHSHVYWYRQLPEEGLKFMVYLQKENIIDESGMPKERFSAEFPKEGPSILRIQQVVRGDSAAYFCASSHDKNTEAFFGQGTRLTVV.

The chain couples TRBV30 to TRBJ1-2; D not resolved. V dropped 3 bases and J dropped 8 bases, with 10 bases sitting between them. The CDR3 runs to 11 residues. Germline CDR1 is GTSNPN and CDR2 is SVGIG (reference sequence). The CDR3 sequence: CAWSPGGGYTF. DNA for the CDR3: TGTGCCTGGAGCCCGGGAGGCGGCTACACCTTC.

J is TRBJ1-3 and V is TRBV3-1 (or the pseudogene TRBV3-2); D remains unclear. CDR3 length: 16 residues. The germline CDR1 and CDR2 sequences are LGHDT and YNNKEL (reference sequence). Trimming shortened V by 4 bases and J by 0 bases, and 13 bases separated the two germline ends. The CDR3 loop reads CASSPRTSSSGNTIYF. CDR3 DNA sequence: TGTGCCAGCAGCCCTCGCACCTCGAGCTCTGGAAACACCATATATTTT.

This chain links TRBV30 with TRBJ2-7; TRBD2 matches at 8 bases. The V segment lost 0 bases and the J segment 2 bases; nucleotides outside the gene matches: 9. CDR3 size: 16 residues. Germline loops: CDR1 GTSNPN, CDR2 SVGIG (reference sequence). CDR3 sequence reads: CAWSVRKLAGTYEQYF. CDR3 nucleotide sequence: TGTGCCTGGAGTGTAAGGAAGCTAGCGGGTACCTACGAGCAGTACTTC.

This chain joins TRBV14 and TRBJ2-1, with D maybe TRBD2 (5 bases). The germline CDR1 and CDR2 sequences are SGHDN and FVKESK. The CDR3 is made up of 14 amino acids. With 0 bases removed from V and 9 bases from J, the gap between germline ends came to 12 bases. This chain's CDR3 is CASSQDIGLGEQFF. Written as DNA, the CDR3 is TGTGCCAGCAGCCAAGATATCGGACTGGGTGAGCAGTTCTTC.

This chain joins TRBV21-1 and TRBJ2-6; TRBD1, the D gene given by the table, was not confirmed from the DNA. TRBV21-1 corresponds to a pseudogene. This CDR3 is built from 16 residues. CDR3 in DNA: TGTGCCAGCAGCAAACCAGACAGCTCTGGGGCCAACGTCCTGACTTTC. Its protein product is CASSKPDSSGANVLTF.

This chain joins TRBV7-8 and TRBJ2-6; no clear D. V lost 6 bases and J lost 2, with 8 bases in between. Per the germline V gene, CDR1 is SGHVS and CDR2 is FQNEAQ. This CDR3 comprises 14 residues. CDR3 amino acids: CASSTDPGANVLTF. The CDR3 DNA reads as TGTGCCAGCAGTACAGACCCTGGGGCCAACGTCCTGACTTTC.

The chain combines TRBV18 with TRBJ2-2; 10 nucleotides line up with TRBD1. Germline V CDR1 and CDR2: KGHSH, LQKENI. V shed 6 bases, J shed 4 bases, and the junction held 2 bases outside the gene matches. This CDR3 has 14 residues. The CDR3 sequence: CASSGTGVTGELFF. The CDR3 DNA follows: TGTGCCAGCTCCGGGACAGGGGTCACCGGGGAGCTGTTTTTT. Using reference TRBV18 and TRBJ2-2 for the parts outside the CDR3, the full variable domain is NAGVMQNPRHLVRRRGQEARLRCSPMKGHSHVYWYRQLPEEGLKFMVYLQKENIIDESGMPKERFSAEFPKEGPSILRIQQVVRGDSAAYFCASSGTGVTGELFFGEGSRLTVL.

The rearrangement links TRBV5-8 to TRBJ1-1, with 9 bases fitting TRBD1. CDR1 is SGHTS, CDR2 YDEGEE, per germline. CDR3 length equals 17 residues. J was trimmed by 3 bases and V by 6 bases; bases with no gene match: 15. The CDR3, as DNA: TGTGCCAGCACCGAAAGCTCGTGGGGACAGGGAGACACTGAAGCTTTCTTT. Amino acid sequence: CASTESSWGQGDTEAFF.

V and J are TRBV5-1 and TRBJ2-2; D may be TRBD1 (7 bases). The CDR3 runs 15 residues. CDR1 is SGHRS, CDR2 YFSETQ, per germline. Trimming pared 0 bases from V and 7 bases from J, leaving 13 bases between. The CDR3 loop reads CASSLVEGAIGELFF. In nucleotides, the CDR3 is TGCGCCAGCAGCTTGGTGGAGGGGGCAATCGGGGAGCTGTTTTTT.

The CDR3 is CASRLRYNEQFF. The CDR3 nucleotides read TGTGCCAGCAGGCTAAGATACAATGAGCAGTTCTTC. The chain links TRBV12-3 or TRBV12-4 to TRBJ2-1; D is undetermined. V lost 6 bases to trimming and J lost 4 bases, with 7 bases between them. The CDR3 spans 12 residues.

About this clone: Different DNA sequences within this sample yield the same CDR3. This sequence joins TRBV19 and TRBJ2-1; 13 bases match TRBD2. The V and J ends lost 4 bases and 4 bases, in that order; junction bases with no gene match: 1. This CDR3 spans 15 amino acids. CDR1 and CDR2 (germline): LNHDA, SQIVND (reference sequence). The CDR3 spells CASSRGLAGYNEQFF. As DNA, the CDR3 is TGTGCCAGTAGTAGGGGACTAGCGGGATACAATGAGCAGTTCTTC.

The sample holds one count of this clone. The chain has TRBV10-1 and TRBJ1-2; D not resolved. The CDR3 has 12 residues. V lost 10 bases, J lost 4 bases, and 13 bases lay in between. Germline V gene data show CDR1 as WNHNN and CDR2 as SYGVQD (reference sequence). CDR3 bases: TGCGCCAATTCGGAAGGGAGCTATGGCTACACCTTC. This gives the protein CANSEGSYGYTF.

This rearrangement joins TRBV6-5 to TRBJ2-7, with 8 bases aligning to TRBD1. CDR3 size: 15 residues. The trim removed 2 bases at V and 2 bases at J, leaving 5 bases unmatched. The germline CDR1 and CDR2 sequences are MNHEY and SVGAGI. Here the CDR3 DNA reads TGTGCCAGCAGTTACGGCAGGGGGCTAGCCTACGAGCAGTACTTC. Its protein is CASSYGRGLAYEQYF.

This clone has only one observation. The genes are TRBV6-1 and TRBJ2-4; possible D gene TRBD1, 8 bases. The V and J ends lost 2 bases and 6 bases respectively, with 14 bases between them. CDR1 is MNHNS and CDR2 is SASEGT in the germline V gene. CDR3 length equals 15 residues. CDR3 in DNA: TGTGCCAGCAGTGAATGGACAGGGAGGGTAAACATTCAGTACTTC. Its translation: CASSEWTGRVNIQYF.

The DNA for the CDR3 is TGCAGCGTCAAAGGGGGACAGGGTAGCGATGAGCAGTTCTTC. Translation gives CSVKGGQGSDEQFF. The chain uses TRBV29-1 and TRBJ2-1; 9 nucleotides agree with TRBD1. Trimming cost V 6 bases and J 8 bases; bases outside gene matches: 11. Germline values: CDR1 SQVTM, CDR2 ANQGSEA. The CDR3 loop spans 14 amino acids.